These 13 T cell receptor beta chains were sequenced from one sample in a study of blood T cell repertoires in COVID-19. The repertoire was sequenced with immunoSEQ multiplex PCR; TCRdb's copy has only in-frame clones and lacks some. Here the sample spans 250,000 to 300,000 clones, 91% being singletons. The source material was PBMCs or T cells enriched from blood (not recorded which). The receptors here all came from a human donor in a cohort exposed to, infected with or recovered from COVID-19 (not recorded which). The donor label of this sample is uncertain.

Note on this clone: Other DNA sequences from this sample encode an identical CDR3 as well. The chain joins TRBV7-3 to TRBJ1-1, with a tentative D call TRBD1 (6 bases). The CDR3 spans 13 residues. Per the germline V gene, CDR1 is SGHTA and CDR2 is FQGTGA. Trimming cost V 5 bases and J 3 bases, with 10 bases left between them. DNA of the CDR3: TGTGCCAGCAGCCTTGGACAGTACACTGAAGCTTTCTTT. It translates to CASSLGQYTEAFF.

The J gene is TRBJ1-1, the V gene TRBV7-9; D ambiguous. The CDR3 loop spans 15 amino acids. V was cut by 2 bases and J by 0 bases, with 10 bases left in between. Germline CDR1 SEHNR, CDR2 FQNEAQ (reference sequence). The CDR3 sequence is CASSLISPVNTEAFF. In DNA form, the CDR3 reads TGTGCCAGCAGCTTAATTTCTCCGGTGAACACTGAAGCTTTCTTT.

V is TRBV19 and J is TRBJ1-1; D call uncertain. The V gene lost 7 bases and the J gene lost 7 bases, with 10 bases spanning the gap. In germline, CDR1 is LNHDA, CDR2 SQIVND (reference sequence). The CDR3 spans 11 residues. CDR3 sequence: CASTNPLEAFF. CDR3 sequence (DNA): TGTGCCAGTACTAACCCCCTTGAAGCTTTCTTT.

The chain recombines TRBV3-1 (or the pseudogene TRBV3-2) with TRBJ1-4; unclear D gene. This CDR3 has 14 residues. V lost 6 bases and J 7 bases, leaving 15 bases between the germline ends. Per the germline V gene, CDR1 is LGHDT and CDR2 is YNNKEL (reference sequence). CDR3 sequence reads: CASSRDTASEKLFF. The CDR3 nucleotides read TGTGCCAGCAGTCGAGACACAGCAAGTGAAAAACTGTTTTTT.

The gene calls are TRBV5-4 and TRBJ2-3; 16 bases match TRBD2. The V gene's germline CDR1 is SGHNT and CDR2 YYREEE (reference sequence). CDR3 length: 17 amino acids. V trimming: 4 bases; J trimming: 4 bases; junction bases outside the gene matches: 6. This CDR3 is CASSPPGLAGGPDTQYF. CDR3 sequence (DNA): TGTGCCAGCAGCCCTCCGGGACTAGCGGGGGGGCCAGATACGCAGTATTTT. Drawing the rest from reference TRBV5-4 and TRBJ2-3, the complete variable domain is ETGVTQSPTHLIKTRGQQVTLRCSSQSGHNTVSWYQQALGQGPQFIFQYYREEENGRGNFPPRFSGLQFPNYSSELNVNALELDDSALYLCASSPPGLAGGPDTQYFGPGTRLTVL.

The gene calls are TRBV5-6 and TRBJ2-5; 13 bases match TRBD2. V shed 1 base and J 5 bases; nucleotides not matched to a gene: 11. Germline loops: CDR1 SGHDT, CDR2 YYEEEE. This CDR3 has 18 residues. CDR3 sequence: CASSLTNGTSGVEETQYF. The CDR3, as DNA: TGTGCCAGCAGCTTGACAAACGGGACTAGCGGGGTGGAGGAGACCCAGTACTTC.

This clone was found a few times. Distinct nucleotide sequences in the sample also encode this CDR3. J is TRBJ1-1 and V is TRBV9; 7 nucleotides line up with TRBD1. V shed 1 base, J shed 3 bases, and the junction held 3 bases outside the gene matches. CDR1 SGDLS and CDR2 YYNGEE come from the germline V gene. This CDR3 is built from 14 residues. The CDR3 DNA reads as TGTGCCAGCAGCGTACTAACAGGGGACACTGAAGCTTTCTTT. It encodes CASSVLTGDTEAFF.

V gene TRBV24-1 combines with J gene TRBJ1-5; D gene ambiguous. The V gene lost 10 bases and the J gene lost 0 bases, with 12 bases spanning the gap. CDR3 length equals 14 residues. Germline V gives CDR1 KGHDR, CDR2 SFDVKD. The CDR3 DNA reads TGTGCCACTCGCCCAGATTATAGCAATCAGCCCCAGCATTTT. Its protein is CATRPDYSNQPQHF.

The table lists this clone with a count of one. The CDR3 spells CASSVGGTGIYEQYF. The CDR3 DNA follows: TGTGCCAGCAGCGTAGGAGGGACAGGTATCTACGAGCAGTACTTC. The chain combines TRBV9 with TRBJ2-7, with 8 bases identical to TRBD1. Trimming cost V 0 bases and J 3 bases; bases outside gene matches: 5. Germline V gene data show CDR1 as SGDLS and CDR2 as YYNGEE. The CDR3 loop spans 15 amino acids.

The CDR3 reads CASTLGGTTYNEQFF. CDR3 bases: TGTGCCAGCACCCTCGGTGGGACAACCTACAATGAGCAGTTCTTC. This chain uses TRBV9 with TRBJ2-1; perhaps TRBD1 as D (6 bases). This CDR3 has 15 residues. In germline, CDR1 is SGDLS, CDR2 YYNGEE. With 6 bases removed from V and 2 bases from J, the gap between germline ends came to 15 bases.

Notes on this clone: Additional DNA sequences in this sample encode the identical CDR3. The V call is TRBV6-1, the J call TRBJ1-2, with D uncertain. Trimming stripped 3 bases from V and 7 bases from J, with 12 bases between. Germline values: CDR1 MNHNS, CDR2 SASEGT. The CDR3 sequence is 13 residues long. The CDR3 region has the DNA TGTGCCAGCAGTGAGCGCGGGCTGGGTGGCTACACCTTC. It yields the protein CASSERGLGGYTF.

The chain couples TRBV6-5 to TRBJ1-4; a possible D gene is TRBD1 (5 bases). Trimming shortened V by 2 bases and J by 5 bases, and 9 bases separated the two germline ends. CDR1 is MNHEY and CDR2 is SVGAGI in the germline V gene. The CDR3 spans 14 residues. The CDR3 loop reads CASSYVPGNEKLFF. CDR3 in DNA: TGTGCCAGCAGTTACGTGCCAGGGAATGAAAAACTGTTTTTT.

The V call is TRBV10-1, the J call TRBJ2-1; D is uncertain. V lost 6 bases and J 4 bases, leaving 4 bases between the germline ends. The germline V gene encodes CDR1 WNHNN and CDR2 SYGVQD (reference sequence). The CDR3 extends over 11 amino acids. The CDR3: CASSTYNEQFF. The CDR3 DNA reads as TGCGCCAGCAGCACTTACAATGAGCAGTTCTTC.